One sample yielded the 18 T cell receptor beta chains listed below, sequenced in a study of esophageal squamous cell carcinoma under preoperative chemotherapy. TCRdb recomputed calls from the PCR reads with MiXCR, one row per CDR3 protein. The repertoire includes some 18,000 distinct CDR3 sequences, about half of them detected once, and under 35% sits in the top ten. As for time point: after preoperative PTX-NDP chemotherapy. Sampling was done from a patient given preoperative chemotherapy. These receptors came from a human donor with esophageal squamous cell carcinoma. The donor label of this sample is uncertain.

As for this clonotype: This CDR3 fails to terminate in the conserved phenylalanine or tryptophan, so it likely reflects a read error. The rearrangement joins TRBV7-2 to TRBJ2-2; possible D gene TRBD2, 6 bases. CDR3 length: 15 amino acids. From germline, CDR1 is SGHTA and CDR2 FQGNSA. The ends were cut back, 7 bases at V and 1 base at J, with 13 bases in the middle. As DNA, the CDR3 is TGTGCCAGCAATCGCGGGGTACAGAACACCGGGGAGCTGTTTCTT. Protein: CASNRGVQNTGELFL.

This clonotype was detected ten times or more. The V call is TRBV10-1, the J call TRBJ2-1; tentative D call: TRBD2 (5 bases). Trimming took off 0 bases at V and 8 bases at J, with 5 bases between the two ends. CDR1 and CDR2 (germline): WNHNN, SYGVQD (reference sequence). This CDR3 is built from 12 residues. The DNA of the CDR3 is TGCGCCAGCAGTGAGTCGGACTATGAGCAGTTCTTC. As protein: CASSESDYEQFF.

About this clonotype itself: The CDR3 carries no conserved terminal phenylalanine or tryptophan, so it likely arises from a read error. The limits of the CDR3 on the DNA are not certain, so only TCRdb's listed CDR3 is given. The gene calls are TRBV7-8 and TRBJ2-5. The germline CDR1 and CDR2 sequences are SGHVS and FQNEAQ. From its first to its last residue, the CDR3 has 14 amino acids. The CDR3 sequence is CARGSATTKTTQFL.

Notes on this clonotype: Without the conserved terminal phenylalanine or tryptophan, this CDR3 likely stems from a read error. No DNA is shown, since the ends of the CDR3 on it are uncertain; the CDR3 is the one TCRdb lists. The gene calls are TRBV12-3 or TRBV12-4 and TRBJ2-5; TRBD2, the table's D call, was not compared with the DNA. The CDR3 is 16 amino acids long, termini counted. CDR3 in amino acids: CASRYSMGSSLETQFL.

Regarding this clonotype: At one end the junction does not follow the germline gene, possibly because of a read error. The chain uses TRBV7-7 and TRBJ2-6; 9 positions agree with TRBD1. Germline CDR1 reads SSHAT; CDR2 reads FNYEAQ (reference sequence). CDR3 length: 19 residues. The CDR3 here is CASSLAPRDRAPGAYVLYF. As DNA, the CDR3 is TGTGCCAGCAGCTTAGCCCCCCGGGACAGGGCCCCGGGGGCCTACGTCCTGTACTTC.

This clonotype has more than one count but fewer than ten. The chain couples TRBV7-8 to TRBJ2-5; possible D gene TRBD2, 7 bases. Trimming pared 3 bases from V and 5 bases from J, leaving 10 bases between. The CDR3 runs 13 residues. CDR1 is SGHVS, CDR2 FQNEAQ, per germline. CDR3 amino acids: CASSFGGLETQYF. CDR3 sequence (DNA): TGTGCCAGCAGCTTCGGGGGGCTGGAGACCCAGTACTTC.

This clonotype came up a few times. The V gene is TRBV7-2, the J gene TRBJ2-3; 9 bases are shared with TRBD1. The CDR3 consists of 14 residues. CDR1 SGHTA and CDR2 FQGNSA come from the germline V gene. Germline trimming cut 5 bases from V and 7 bases from J; bases unmatched to any gene: 7. DNA for the CDR3: TGTGCCAGCAGCCCAGGGACAGGGTCCCATACGCAGTATTTT. It specifies CASSPGTGSHTQYF.

Only a few counts were recorded for this clonotype. The chain carries TRBV28 and TRBJ2-1; TRBD2 might be the D (6 bases). The DNA end lines up better with TRBJ2-7; the J call may be wrong. Looked up from germline, CDR1 is MDHEN and CDR2 is SYDVKM. The length of the CDR3 is 17 residues. CDR3 region: CASSLGGSGSFLRVQYF. The CDR3 DNA sequence: TGTGCCAGCTCCTTGGGGGGAAGCGGGTCTTTCTTACGAGTGCAGTACTTC.

Worth noting for this clonotype: One end of the junction is discordant with germline, which a read error may explain. J is TRBJ2-3 and V is TRBV7-2; tentatively, D is TRBD2 (5 bases). Germline CDR1 reads SGHTA; CDR2 reads FQGNSA. The CDR3 totals 16 residues. The CDR3 region is CASSARRVGAKDTQYF. The CDR3 coding sequence is TGTGCCAGCAGCGCACGGCGGGTGGGAGCCAAAGATACTCAGTATTTC. Supplemented by reference TRBV7-2 and TRBJ2-3, the full variable domain reads GAGVSQSPSNKVTEKGKDVELRCDPISGHTALYWYRQSLGQGLEFLIYFQGNSAPDKSGLPSDRFSAERTGGSVSTLTIQRTQQEDSAVYLCASSARRVGAKDTQYFGPGTRLTVL.

In this sample, this clonotype turned up once. The chain employs TRBV7-2 and TRBJ2-1, with unresolved D. Deletions cut 1 base from V and 6 bases from J, with 4 bases between. CDR1 and CDR2 from the germline V gene are SGHTA and FQGNSA. There are 12 residues in the CDR3. The CDR3 spells CASSLVFNEQFF. The CDR3 DNA is TGTGCCAGCAGCTTAGTTTTCAATGAGCAGTTCTTC.

This clonotype was picked up one time. At one end, the junction sequence differs from germline, possibly due to a read error. The V gene is TRBV10-2, the J gene TRBJ2-5; the match to TRBD2 covers 9 bases. The CDR3 has 17 residues. Germline V lookup: CDR1 WSHSY, CDR2 SAAADI. The CDR3 spells CASSRLAATSRTETQYF. The CDR3 nucleotides read TGCGCCAGCAGCAGACTAGCGGCAACGTCTCGCACAGAGACCCAGTACTTT.

Many counts were recorded for this clonotype. A much more abundant neighbour one base away suggests this may be a read error. The rearrangement uses TRBV7-3 and TRBJ2-1, with 10 bases identical to TRBD1. Trimming removed 5 bases from V and 13 bases from J; junction bases left unmatched: 17. Germline V gives CDR1 SGHTA, CDR2 FQGTGA. CDR3 length: 16 amino acids. CDR3 DNA sequence: TGTGCCAGCAGCCCTACCGGGACAGGGGTCCTTGAGACCCAGTTCTTC. As protein: CASSPTGTGVLETQFF.

The chain recombines TRBV6-1 with TRBJ1-5, with D maybe TRBD1 (6 bases). Trimming cost V 3 bases and J 0 bases, with 12 bases left between them. Germline V gene lookup returns CDR1 MNHNS and CDR2 SASEGT. The CDR3 contains 16 residues. CDR3 in amino acids: CASSDYYRDSNQPQHF. CDR3 DNA sequence: TGTGCCAGCAGTGATTATTACAGGGATAGCAATCAGCCCCAGCATTTT.

With regard to this clonotype: As the CDR3 is not closed by the conserved phenylalanine or tryptophan, this likely results from a read error. Because the CDR3's place on the DNA is in doubt, the DNA is left out and the CDR3 is given as listed by TCRdb. The chain combines TRBV7-2 with TRBJ2-5; the table names TRBD2, a call not compared with the DNA. Germline lookup yields CDR1 SGHTA and CDR2 FQGNSA. Both ends counted, the CDR3 spans 16 residues. The CDR3: CASSSQTSGTRATQHS.

A remark on this clonotype: The junction and the germline gene differ at one end; a read error may be behind it. This chain uses TRBV7-7 with TRBJ2-3; D unclear. The CDR3 runs to 13 residues. Germline V gene sequence: CDR1 SSHAT, CDR2 FNYEAQ (reference sequence). CDR3 nucleotides: TGTGCTAGCAGCTTAGAGGTCAGGGATACGCAGTATTTT. Encoded protein: CASSLEVRDTQYF.

This clonotype was recorded at least ten times. The chain is built from TRBV7-6 and TRBJ1-1; the match to TRBD1 covers 12 bases. The germline gives CDR1 SGHVS, CDR2 FNYEAQ. Losses at the gene ends were 1 base for V and 5 bases for J; bases not matched to a gene: 8. The CDR3 runs to 17 residues. CDR3 in DNA: TGTGCCAGCAGCTTAGATGGGACAGGGGGCTCGGGGACTGAAGCTTTCTTT. This encodes CASSLDGTGGSGTEAFF.

The chain has TRBV12-3 or TRBV12-4 and TRBJ2-3, with TRBD2 as a possible D gene (6 bases). V lost 6 bases and J lost 5, with 15 bases in between. The CDR3 length is 14 residues. CDR3 coding DNA: TGTGCCAGCAGACGCACAGAGGGAGGAGATACGCAGTATTTT. Translated: CASRRTEGGDTQYF.

This rearrangement joins TRBV11-3 to TRBJ2-1; 8 bases are shared with TRBD2. There are 16 residues in the CDR3. Per the germline V gene, CDR1 is SGHNT and CDR2 is YENEEA. J lost 3 bases, V lost 4 bases, and 8 bases had no gene match. The CDR3 DNA sequence: TGTGCCAGCAGCTCCCCGGGACTAGTGTTCTACAATGAGCAGTTCTTC. It translates to CASSSPGLVFYNEQFF.